The sequence of this T cell receptor (beta chain) was determined in a study of cytomegalovirus exposure and HLA in healthy donors. Healthy bone marrow donors made up the cohort. Study-wide points: Indistinguishability led to the exclusion of some V segments, TRBV6-2 and TRBV6-3 included.

V was pared by 5 bases and J by 1 base, with 13 bases between. The CDR3 is 15 residues long. CDR1 and CDR2 (germline): LNHDA, SQIVND (reference sequence). This PCR relied on a set of 60 Vbeta primers and 13 Jbeta primers. This table comes from immunoSEQ multiplex PCR, and its TCRdb copy is limited to in-frame clones, with some not included. The repertoire includes under 250,000 clones, approximately 82% of them detected once, and around 4% sits in the top ten. A remark on this clone: Its antigen is not known.

The specimen was PBMCs. The clonotype comes from a male donor in good health and CMV-seronegative. The chain recombines TRBV19 with TRBJ2-3; possibly TRBD1 for D (6 bases). The CDR3, as DNA: TGTGCCAGTAGTCTACAGGGTTGGGGCACAGATACGCAGTATTTT. As protein: CASSLQGWGTDTQYF.